The 6 T cell receptor beta chains listed next were all sequenced from one sample in a study of cytomegalovirus exposure and HLA in healthy donors. The PCR used 60 Vbeta and 13 Jbeta primers. The table came from immunoSEQ multiplex PCR; TCRdb's copy has only in-frame clones and leaves some out. The sample has about 210,000 clones; around 76% are singletons. The sequencing sample was made of PBMCs. The receptors come from a man in his forties in good health and CMV-seropositive.

This chain joins TRBV2 and TRBJ1-5; D is unresolved. The germline V gene encodes CDR1 SNHLY and CDR2 FYNNEI. V lost 10 bases and J 5 bases, leaving 12 bases between the germline ends. The CDR3 is 12 amino acids. The CDR3 DNA is TGTGCCACCTCCCTTAGAGATCAGCCCCAGCATTTT. Its translation is CATSLRDQPQHF. Looking up the rest from reference TRBV2 and TRBJ1-5 gives the full variable domain: EPEVTQTPSHQVTQMGQEVILRCVPISNHLYFYWYRQILGQKVEFLVSFYNNEISEKSEIFDDQFSVERPDGSNFTLKIRSTKLEDSAMYFCATSLRDQPQHFGDGTRLSIL.

J is TRBJ2-3 and V is TRBV27; maybe TRBD2 (6 bases). Germline CDR1 reads MNHEY; CDR2 reads SMNVEV (reference sequence). This CDR3 region has 15 residues. V lost 1 base and J 0 bases, leaving 8 bases between the germline ends. CDR3 sequence (DNA): TGTGCCAGCAGTTTATACGGGGGTAGCACAGATACGCAGTATTTT. Translated, it gives CASSLYGGSTDTQYF.

This chain joins TRBV28 and TRBJ1-2, with D unresolved. V was pared by 6 bases and J by 5 bases, with 10 bases between. The V gene's germline CDR1 is MDHEN and CDR2 SYDVKM. This CDR3 comprises 12 residues. DNA of the CDR3: TGTGCCAGCAGCCTCGGACTTTATGGCTACACCTTC. Translated, it gives CASSLGLYGYTF.

The rearrangement links TRBV27 to TRBJ2-1; D perhaps matches TRBD2 (6 bases). Germline V gene lookup returns CDR1 MNHEY and CDR2 SMNVEV (reference sequence). V lost 6 bases to trimming and J lost 9 bases, with 21 bases between them. The CDR3 has 15 residues. The CDR3 nucleotides are TGTGCCAGCAGAACACGGAGGGCCCTTTCCGGTGAGCAGTTCTTC. Translating gives CASRTRRALSGEQFF.

The V call is TRBV5-1, the J call TRBJ2-2; D is ambiguous. The CDR3 sequence is 16 residues long. Trimming stripped 3 bases from V and 6 bases from J, with 18 bases between. The germline V gene encodes CDR1 SGHRS and CDR2 YFSETQ. The CDR3 DNA is TGCGCCAGCAGCTATAACAGAGCCGTCGACCCCGGGGAGCTGTTTTTT. It is translated as CASSYNRAVDPGELFF.

This clone was counted once. The chain joins TRBV6-5 to TRBJ1-1; 8 bases map to TRBD1. CDR3 length: 15 amino acids. V was pared by 4 bases and J by 5 bases, with 9 bases of the junction left unmatched. Germline lookup yields CDR1 MNHEY and CDR2 SVGAGI. CDR3 sequence (DNA): TGTGCCAGCAGTTTCGACAGGGGCCTAAGGACTGAAGCTTTCTTT. It translates to CASSFDRGLRTEAFF.